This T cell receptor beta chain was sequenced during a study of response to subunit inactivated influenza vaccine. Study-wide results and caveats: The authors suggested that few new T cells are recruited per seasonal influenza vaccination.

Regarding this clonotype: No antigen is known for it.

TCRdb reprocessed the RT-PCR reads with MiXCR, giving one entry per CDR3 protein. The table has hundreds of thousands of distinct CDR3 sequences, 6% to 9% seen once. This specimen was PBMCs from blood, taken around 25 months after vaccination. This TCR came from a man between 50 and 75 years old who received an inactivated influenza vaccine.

The CDR3 DNA sequence: TGTGCCATCAGAAAGGCTGGAGGGGAAGAGACCCAGTACTTC. Translation gives CAIRKAGGEETQYF. The gene calls are TRBV10-3 and TRBJ2-5; perhaps TRBD2 as D (6 bases). V gave up 6 bases and J gave up 3 bases, with 14 bases separating them. The CDR3 sequence is 14 residues long. In germline, CDR1 is ENHRY, CDR2 SYGVKD.